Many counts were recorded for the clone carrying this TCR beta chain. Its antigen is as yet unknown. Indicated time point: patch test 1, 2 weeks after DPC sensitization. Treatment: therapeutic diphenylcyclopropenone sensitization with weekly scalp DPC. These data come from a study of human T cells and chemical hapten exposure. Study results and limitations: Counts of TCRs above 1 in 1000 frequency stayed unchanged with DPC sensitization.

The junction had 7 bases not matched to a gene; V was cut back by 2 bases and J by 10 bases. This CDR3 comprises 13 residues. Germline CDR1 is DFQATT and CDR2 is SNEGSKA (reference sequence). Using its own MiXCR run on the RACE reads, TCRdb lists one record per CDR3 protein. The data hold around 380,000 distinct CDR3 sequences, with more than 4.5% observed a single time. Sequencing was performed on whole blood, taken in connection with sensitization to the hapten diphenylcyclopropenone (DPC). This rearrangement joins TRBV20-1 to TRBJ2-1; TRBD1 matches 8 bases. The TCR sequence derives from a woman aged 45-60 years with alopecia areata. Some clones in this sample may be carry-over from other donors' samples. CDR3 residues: CSARRTGRQEQFF. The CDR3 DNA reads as TGCAGTGCTAGACGGACAGGGCGACAGGAGCAGTTCTTC.